This entry lists 10 T cell receptor beta chains sequenced from one sample in a study of blood T cell repertoires in COVID-19. Sequenced by immunoSEQ multiplex PCR; TCRdb stores in-frame clones only, minus some. The sample has some 420,000 clones, over 75% seen once. Sequencing was done on a sample of PBMCs or T cells enriched from blood (not recorded which). These receptor sequences come from a young man who had recovered from COVID-19.

This sequence joins TRBV28 and TRBJ2-3; TRBD2 agrees at 14 bases. CDR1 MDHEN and CDR2 SYDVKM come from the germline V gene. Unmatched junction bases numbered 11, after V lost 4 bases and J lost 5 bases. The CDR3 sequence is 18 residues long. CDR3: CASSSTGLAGAWGDTQYF. The CDR3 DNA is TGTGCCAGCAGTTCTACGGGACTAGCGGGAGCATGGGGAGATACGCAGTATTTT.

This clone has just one count. The gene calls are TRBV10-3 and TRBJ2-3; 9 nucleotides agree with TRBD2. Germline CDR1 ENHRY, CDR2 SYGVKD. After removal of 9 bases from V and 0 bases from J, the junction contained 7 bases not matched to a gene. The CDR3 is 15 residues long. The CDR3 here is CAIKPTSGSTDTQYF. CDR3 sequence (DNA): TGTGCCATTAAACCCACTAGCGGGAGCACAGATACGCAGTATTTT.

The V call is TRBV28, the J call TRBJ1-3, with no clear D. Germline loops: CDR1 MDHEN, CDR2 SYDVKM. The CDR3 is 17 amino acids. V was clipped by 4 bases and J by 0 bases, with 16 bases between them. DNA of the CDR3: TGTGCCAGCAGTTCCCCGTTTGGAGCAATCTCTGGAAACACCATATATTTT. This gives the protein CASSSPFGAISGNTIYF.

The chain couples TRBV27 to TRBJ2-7, with 12 bases matching TRBD2. Germline V lookup: CDR1 MNHEY, CDR2 SMNVEV (reference sequence). This CDR3 comprises 13 residues. The V segment lost 7 bases and the J segment 3 bases; nucleotides outside the gene matches: 1. Here the CDR3 reads CASKTSGSYEQYF. For the CDR3, the DNA is TGTGCCAGCAAGACTAGCGGGAGCTACGAGCAGTACTTC.

V and J are TRBV6-5 and TRBJ2-5; D is possibly TRBD2 (5 bases). V was shortened by 2 bases and J by 1 base, with 5 bases between the two germline ends. The CDR3 runs to 13 residues. Germline-derived CDR1 and CDR2 are MNHEY and SVGAGI. The CDR3 DNA reads TGTGCCAGCAGTTACGCGGGCCAAGAGACCCAGTACTTC. Protein sequence: CASSYAGQETQYF.

This chain joins TRBV6-5 and TRBJ2-7; 8 nucleotides agree with TRBD1. The CDR3 loop spans 15 amino acids. In germline, CDR1 is MNHEY, CDR2 SVGAGI. Trimming at V came to 3 bases and at J to 3 bases, leaving 7 bases not matched to a gene. The chain's CDR3 is CASSYFVGQGYEQYF. CDR3 nucleotides: TGTGCCAGCAGTTATTTCGTCGGACAGGGCTACGAGCAGTACTTC.

J is TRBJ2-7 and V is TRBV7-9; D is uncertain. V gave up 4 bases and J gave up 5 bases, with 9 bases separating them. CDR1 is SEHNR and CDR2 is FQNEAQ in the germline V gene (reference sequence). The CDR3 spans 12 residues. CDR3 bases: TGTGCCAGCAGCTCAGTTGGCCACGAGCAGTACTTC. It yields the protein CASSSVGHEQYF.

The J gene is TRBJ2-3, the V gene TRBV27; 8 positions match TRBD1. Germline V gene data show CDR1 as MNHEY and CDR2 as SMNVEV (reference sequence). This CDR3 is 15 amino acids long. The trim removed 5 bases at V and 0 bases at J, leaving 4 bases unmatched. In nucleotides, the CDR3 is TGTGCCAGCAGTCCCGGGACAGGCAGCACAGATACGCAGTATTTT. It translates to CASSPGTGSTDTQYF.

The chain recombines TRBV10-3 with TRBJ2-1; D might be TRBD1 (5 bases). Deletions cut 5 bases from V and 4 bases from J, with 9 bases between. This CDR3 contains 13 residues. The germline V gene encodes CDR1 ENHRY and CDR2 SYGVKD. The CDR3 here is CAISWRQYNEQFF. CDR3 nucleotides: TGTGCCATCAGTTGGCGACAGTACAATGAGCAGTTCTTC.

The CDR3 loop is CASSLVEGQGIEFF. CDR3 bases: TGTGCCAGCAGCTTAGTAGAGGGACAGGGTATAGAGTTCTTC. The chain uses TRBV7-2 and TRBJ2-1, with TRBD1 matching 9 bases. The CDR3 loop spans 14 amino acids. CDR1 and CDR2 from the germline V gene are SGHTA and FQGNSA. V was clipped by 1 base and J by 14 bases; unmatched bases: 9.